This T cell receptor (beta chain) was sequenced in a study of cytomegalovirus exposure and HLA in healthy donors. Findings and caveats of the study: High specificity and sensitivity for cytomegalovirus status were reported for the classifier. There were 150 to 200 TCR beta chains listed as cytomegalovirus-associated.

The ends were cut back, 4 bases at V and 2 bases at J, with 7 bases in the middle. CDR1 is SGHVS and CDR2 is FNYEAQ in the germline V gene. The CDR3 extends over 13 amino acids. Both 60 Vbeta primers and 13 Jbeta primers went into the PCR. Repertoires were generated with immunoSEQ multiplex PCR, while TCRdb's copy carries only in-frame clones and drops some. The profile shows under 150,000 clones, 80% to 90% of them singletons. On this clone: Antigen: not known.

The rearrangement uses TRBV7-6 and TRBJ2-3; tentative D call: TRBD2 (5 bases). Sequencing was performed on PBMCs. The sequence came from a man aged 45-65 years in good health and CMV-seronegative. CDR3 amino acids: CASSSGITDTQYF. In nucleotides, the CDR3 is TGTGCCAGCAGCTCGGGGATCACAGATACGCAGTATTTT.